Each of the 4 T cell receptor beta chains below was sequenced from the same sample in a study of neurological immune-mediated disorders. TCRdb reprocessed the 5' RACE reads via MiXCR and lists one record per CDR3 protein. Among approximately 37,000 distinct CDR3 sequences listed, 3.8% were seen once. Input material: PBMCs. The receptor set was obtained from a man aged 25 to 40 with multiple sclerosis.

There are many counts of this clonotype. V is TRBV12-3 or TRBV12-4 and J is TRBJ1-1; D unresolved. The CDR3 contains 14 residues. The V gene lost 2 bases and the J gene lost 0 bases, with 7 bases spanning the gap. The CDR3 region is CASSLSPMNTEAFF. CDR3 coding DNA: TGTGCCAGCAGTTTATCACCAATGAACACTGAAGCTTTCTTT.

This clonotype has at least ten counts. The rearrangement uses TRBV28 and TRBJ2-2, with unresolved D. The CDR3 totals 15 residues. Germline V gene sequence: CDR1 MDHEN, CDR2 SYDVKM. The V gene lost 5 bases and the J gene lost 3 bases, with 13 bases spanning the gap. The DNA of the CDR3 is TGTGCCAGCAGTCAAACCCGTCCCGACACCGGGGAGCTGTTTTTT. Its protein is CASSQTRPDTGELFF.

This clonotype was found many times. The chain is built from TRBV7-9 and TRBJ2-7, with 7 positions matching TRBD2. Per germline, CDR1 SEHNR and CDR2 FQNEAQ (reference sequence). CDR3 length: 13 amino acids. Trimming removed 6 bases from V and 5 bases from J; junction bases left unmatched: 7. The CDR3 sequence: CASSPKGRDEQYF. The CDR3 region has the DNA TGTGCCAGCAGTCCGAAGGGGAGGGACGAGCAGTACTTC.

This clonotype was seen repeatedly, ten times or more. The CDR3 DNA reads TGTGCCAGCAGCCCCGGGCAAGGTCCCAGACAAGCTTTCTTT. It encodes CASSPGQGPRQAFF. The chain has TRBV6-2 or TRBV6-3 and TRBJ1-1; D remains ambiguous. The V end was cut by 6 bases, the J end by 9 bases, with 20 bases between. CDR3 length: 14 amino acids. From germline, CDR1 is MNHEY and CDR2 SVGEGT.